The clone carrying this T cell receptor beta chain was seen a single time. This sample also contains other DNA sequences that code for the same CDR3. These data originate in a study of shared clonotypes between healthy human individuals. CD4+ cells yielded CD45RA+ naive and CD45RA-negative memory subsets. Per germline, CDR1 SGDLS and CDR2 YYNGEE. The CDR3 spans 14 residues. Trimming took 1 base from V and 4 from J, leaving 12 bases between them. Replicate PCRs from sorted subsets contained approximately 200 ng DNA, which is 31,000 or so T cell genomes. The protocol was immunoSEQ multiplex PCR, while the TCRdb copy is restricted to in-frame clones and leaves out a portion. This sample has over a million clones, with roughly 96% found just once.

The source is a man aged 25-45 years in good health. Specimen: naive CD4+ T cells sorted from blood. Documented subset: CD45RA+ positively selected. This chain connects TRBV9 to TRBJ2-7; D unclear. The CDR3 bases are TGTGCCAGCAGCGTATCTTCCCGCTCGTACGAGCAGTACTTC. Its translation is CASSVSSRSYEQYF.